This TCR beta chain stems from a study of blood T cell repertoires in COVID-19. The overall study: The United States, Italy and Spain were the sources of the acute and convalescent COVID-19 samples.

As processed by the authors: Cell counts per sample came from amplifying reference gene primers. TCRdb's table, derived via immunoSEQ multiplex PCR, lists solely in-frame clones and lacks some. V, J and clone size reflect that table, while D and trimming were determined from the DNA. The table includes 240,000 or so clones, around 86% detected once. The CDR3 is 13 residues long. V was pared by 7 bases and J by 5 bases, with 12 bases between. This TCR derives from a man older than 75 with acute or convalescent COVID-19. This chain connects TRBV12-3 or TRBV12-4 to TRBJ2-1, with D hard to call. What was sequenced was peripheral blood. CDR3 amino acids: CASTLPPHNEQFF. The DNA for the CDR3 is TGTGCCAGCACCCTCCCCCCCCACAATGAGCAGTTCTTC.